This passage covers 9 T cell receptor beta chains from one sample sequenced in a study of blood T cell repertoires in COVID-19. Using immunoSEQ multiplex PCR, the repertoire was profiled, and TCRdb retains in-frame clones only, with some absent. The sample records about 250,000 clones, about 83% being singletons. Sequenced sample: peripheral blood. The receptors come from a man older than 75 with acute or convalescent COVID-19.

The genes are TRBV19 and TRBJ2-2; 8 bases line up with TRBD1. The CDR3 contains 13 residues. The V gene's germline CDR1 is LNHDA and CDR2 SQIVND (reference sequence). V lost 7 bases and J lost 6; bases outside the gene matches: 4. In nucleotides, the CDR3 is TGTGCCAGTACAGCCAGGGGGCCCGGGGAGCTGTTTTTT. Translated, it gives CASTARGPGELFF.

The chain carries TRBV7-2 and TRBJ1-3; a possible D gene is TRBD1 (5 bases). This CDR3 region has 16 residues. Trimming stripped 4 bases from V and 1 base from J, with 14 bases between. CDR1 and CDR2 (germline): SGHTA, FQGNSA. The chain's CDR3 is CASSSRQKGSGNTIYF. The CDR3 DNA reads as TGTGCCAGCAGCTCTCGACAGAAGGGATCTGGAAACACCATATATTTT. The entire variable domain, with the rest obtained from reference TRBV7-2 and TRBJ1-3, is as follows: GAGVSQSPSNKVTEKGKDVELRCDPISGHTALYWYRQSLGQGLEFLIYFQGNSAPDKSGLPSDRFSAERTGGSVSTLTIQRTQQEDSAVYLCASSSRQKGSGNTIYFGEGSWLTVV.

J is TRBJ2-5 and V is TRBV13; 8 nucleotides agree with TRBD2. This CDR3 comprises 16 residues. J gave up 4 bases and V 2 bases, and 9 bases lay outside the gene matches. Germline V lookup: CDR1 PRHDT, CDR2 FYEKMQ (reference sequence). CDR3 bases: TGTGCCAGCAGCTTATATATGAGCGGGAGAGTAGAGACCCAGTACTTC. It encodes CASSLYMSGRVETQYF.

This clone was detected only once. The chain uses TRBV2 and TRBJ2-1, with 7 bases fitting TRBD2. This CDR3 region has 14 residues. V lost 7 bases to trimming and J lost 9 bases; unmatched junction nucleotides: 12. CDR1 and CDR2 from the germline V gene are SNHLY and FYNNEI. As DNA, the CDR3 is TGTGCCAGCAACCGCCTAGCGGAGGCCGGTGAGCAGTTCTTC. It translates to CASNRLAEAGEQFF.

The gene calls are TRBV5-1 and TRBJ1-2, with unresolved D. CDR1 and CDR2 (germline): SGHRS, YFSETQ. The CDR3 totals 14 residues. The V gene lost 2 bases and the J gene lost 4 bases, with 12 bases spanning the gap. This CDR3 reads CASSFGGLSYGYTF. DNA of the CDR3: TGCGCCAGCAGCTTCGGAGGGCTCAGCTATGGCTACACCTTC.

This clone was recorded only once. The chain employs TRBV2 and TRBJ2-5; D unresolved. The CDR3 runs 12 residues. V was trimmed by 5 bases and J by 4 bases, leaving 8 bases between them. CDR1 is SNHLY and CDR2 is FYNNEI in the germline V gene. The CDR3 coding sequence is TGTGCCAGCAGTCGGAGAGGAGAGACCCAGTACTTC. Protein sequence: CASSRRGETQYF. The entire variable domain, with the rest obtained from reference TRBV2 and TRBJ2-5, is as follows: EPEVTQTPSHQVTQMGQEVILRCVPISNHLYFYWYRQILGQKVEFLVSFYNNEISEKSEIFDDQFSVERPDGSNFTLKIRSTKLEDSAMYFCASSRRGETQYFGPGTRLLVL.

The rearrangement joins TRBV19 to TRBJ1-5; D unresolved. V was cut by 1 base and J by 3 bases, with 10 bases left in between. Germline V lookup: CDR1 LNHDA, CDR2 SQIVND (reference sequence). The CDR3 loop spans 15 amino acids. CDR3 sequence: CASSIGPGINQPQHF. In nucleotides, the CDR3 is TGTGCCAGTAGTATAGGGCCAGGTATCAATCAGCCCCAGCATTTT. Drawing the rest from reference TRBV19 and TRBJ1-5, the complete variable domain is DGGITQSPKYLFRKEGQNVTLSCEQNLNHDAMYWYRQDPGQGLRLIYYSQIVNDFQKGDIAEGYSVSREKKESFPLTVTSAQKNPTAFYLCASSIGPGINQPQHFGDGTRLSIL.

This sequence joins TRBV28 and TRBJ2-7; TRBD2 might be the D (5 bases). Per germline, CDR1 MDHEN and CDR2 SYDVKM. V was cut by 5 bases and J by 0 bases, with 14 bases left in between. This CDR3 region has 15 residues. The CDR3 protein is CASSRGYGSSYEQYF. DNA for the CDR3: TGTGCCAGCAGTCGGGGATATGGGAGCTCCTACGAGCAGTACTTC. Based on the CDR3 plus reference TRBV28 and TRBJ2-7, the full variable domain is DVKVTQSSRYLVKRTGEKVFLECVQDMDHENMFWYRQDPGLGLRLIYFSYDVKMKEKGDIPEGYSVSREKKERFSLILESASTNQTSMYLCASSRGYGSSYEQYFGPGTRLTVT.

This clone was found once. This chain joins TRBV9 and TRBJ1-5; D is uncertain. CDR1 and CDR2 (germline): SGDLS, YYNGEE. V gave up 1 base and J gave up 2 bases, with 4 bases separating them. CDR3 length: 13 residues. The CDR3 here is CASSVSGNQPQHF. The CDR3 DNA is TGTGCCAGCAGCGTATCGGGCAATCAGCCCCAGCATTTT.